This TCR beta chain was sequenced during a study of PD-1 blockade in classical Hodgkin lymphoma. Turning to the study itself: A 3 mg/kg intravenous dose of nivolumab was received by patients every 2 weeks. Study results and limitations: At C4D1, TCR diversity had climbed significantly for CD4+ cells, though not for CD8+ cells. Patients who responded completely had about the same baseline diversity as newly diagnosed patients.

Data came from immunoSEQ multiplex PCR; TCRdb stores just in-frame clones and leaves some out. The sample has roughly 31,000 clones; around 71% are singletons. Relapse was seen in all patients after autologous stem cell transplantation, and brentuximab vedotin exposure was variable. This clone has just a few counts. Its antigen is currently unknown. This sample comprised peripheral blood mononuclear cells (PBMCs), obtained before the second cycle of nivolumab. The clonotype originates from a human donor with classical Hodgkin lymphoma.

CDR3 in amino acids: CASSPLYGEAYEQYF. In DNA, the CDR3 is TGTGCCAGCTCACCACTATACGGTGAGGCCTACGAGCAGTACTTC. The chain combines TRBV18 with TRBJ2-7, with unresolved D. The CDR3 covers 15 residues. Germline CDR1 KGHSH, CDR2 LQKENI. V was trimmed by 1 base and J by 2 bases, leaving 12 bases between them.